What follows describes a single TCR beta chain. Its target is unknown. A much larger clonotype is one base distant, so this may be a read error. The record originates from a study of T cells in Graves' hyperthyroidism and ophthalmopathy. Overall study context: Prior to any treatment, at the point of initial diagnosis, peripheral blood was collected. Findings and caveats of the study: With a median lead of roughly 6.2 months before onset, the model predicted ophthalmopathy. Stable hyperthyroidism was told apart from ophthalmopathy by a model built on 13 V-J features. Most clonotypes expanded in thyroid above 0.001 were likewise present in blood.

Amplification targeted TCR beta CDR3 regions from RNA transcripts. First-round RT-PCR with HTBI primers amplified the TCR CDR3 region. MiXCR, applied by TCRdb to the multiplex PCR reads, yields one record per CDR3 protein. In the table there are nearly 600,000 distinct CDR3 sequences, roughly 14% of which are singletons. The sequence was obtained from a woman in her twenties or thirties with Graves' hyperthyroidism that later progressed to Graves' ophthalmopathy. What was sequenced was blood.

CDR3 region: CASSDAVEGETQYF. For the CDR3, the DNA is TGTGCCAGCAGTGACGCGGTGGAGGGGGAGACCCAGTACTTC. J is TRBJ2-5 and V is TRBV27, with D possibly matching TRBD2 (6 bases). The CDR3 extends over 14 amino acids. The germline V gene has CDR1 MNHEY and CDR2 SMNVEV (reference sequence). V was cut by 5 bases and J by 5 bases, with 15 bases left in between.